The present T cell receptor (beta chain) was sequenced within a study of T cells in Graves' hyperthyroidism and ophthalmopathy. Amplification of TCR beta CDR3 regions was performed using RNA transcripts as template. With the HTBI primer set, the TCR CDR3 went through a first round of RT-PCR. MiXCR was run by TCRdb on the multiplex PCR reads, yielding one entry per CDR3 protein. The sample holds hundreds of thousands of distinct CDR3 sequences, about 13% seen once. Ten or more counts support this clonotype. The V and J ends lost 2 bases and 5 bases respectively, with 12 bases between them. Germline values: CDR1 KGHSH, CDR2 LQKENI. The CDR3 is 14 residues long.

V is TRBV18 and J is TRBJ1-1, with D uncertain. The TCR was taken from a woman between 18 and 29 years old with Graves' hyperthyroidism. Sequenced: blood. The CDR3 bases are TGTGCCAGCTCACCATCAGGATCTGAAACTGAAGCTTTCTTT. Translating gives CASSPSGSETEAFF.